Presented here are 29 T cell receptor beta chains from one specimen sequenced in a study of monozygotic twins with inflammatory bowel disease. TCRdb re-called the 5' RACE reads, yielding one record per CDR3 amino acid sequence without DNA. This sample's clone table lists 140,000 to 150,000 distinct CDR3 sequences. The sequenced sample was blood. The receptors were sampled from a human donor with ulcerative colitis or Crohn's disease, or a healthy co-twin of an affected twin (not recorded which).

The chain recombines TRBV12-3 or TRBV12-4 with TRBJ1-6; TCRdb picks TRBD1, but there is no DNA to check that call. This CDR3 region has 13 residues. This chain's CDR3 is CASSSTGNSPLHF.

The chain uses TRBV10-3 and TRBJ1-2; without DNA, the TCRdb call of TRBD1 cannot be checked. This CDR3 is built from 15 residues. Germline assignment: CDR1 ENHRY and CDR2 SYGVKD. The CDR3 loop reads CAICTPGTSRYGYTF.

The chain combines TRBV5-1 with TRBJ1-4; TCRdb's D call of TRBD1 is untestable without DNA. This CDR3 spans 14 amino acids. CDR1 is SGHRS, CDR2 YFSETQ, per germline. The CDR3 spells CASSSGTANEKLFF.

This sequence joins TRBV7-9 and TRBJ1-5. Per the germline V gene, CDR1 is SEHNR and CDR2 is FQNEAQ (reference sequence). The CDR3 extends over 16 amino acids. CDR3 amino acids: CASSPQGGLNNQPQHF.

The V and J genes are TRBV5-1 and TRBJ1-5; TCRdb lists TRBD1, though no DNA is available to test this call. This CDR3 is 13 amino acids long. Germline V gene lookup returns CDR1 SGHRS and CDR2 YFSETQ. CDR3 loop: CATSLKGNQPQHF.

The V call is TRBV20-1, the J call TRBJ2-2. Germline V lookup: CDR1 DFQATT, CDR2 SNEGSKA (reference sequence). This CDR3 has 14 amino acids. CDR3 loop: CSARVTSRTGELFF.

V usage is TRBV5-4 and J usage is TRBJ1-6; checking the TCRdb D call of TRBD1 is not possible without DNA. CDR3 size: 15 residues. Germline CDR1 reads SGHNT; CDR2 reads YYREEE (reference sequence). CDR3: CASSLSTLRDSPLHF.

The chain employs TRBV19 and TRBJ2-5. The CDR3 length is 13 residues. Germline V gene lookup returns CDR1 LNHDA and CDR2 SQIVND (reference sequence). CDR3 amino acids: CASSSSGEETQYF.

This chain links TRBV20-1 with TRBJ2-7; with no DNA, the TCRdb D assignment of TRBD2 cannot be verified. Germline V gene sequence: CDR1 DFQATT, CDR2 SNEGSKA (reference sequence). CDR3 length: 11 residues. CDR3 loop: CSALALGKQYF.

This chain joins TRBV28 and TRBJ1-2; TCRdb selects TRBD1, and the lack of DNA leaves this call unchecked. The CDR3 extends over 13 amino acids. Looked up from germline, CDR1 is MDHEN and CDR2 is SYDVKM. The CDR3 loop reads CASSLISPAGRTF.

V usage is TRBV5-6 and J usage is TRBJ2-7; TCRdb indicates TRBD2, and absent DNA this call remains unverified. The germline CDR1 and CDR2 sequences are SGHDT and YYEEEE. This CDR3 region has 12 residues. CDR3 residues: CASSGGGYEQYF.

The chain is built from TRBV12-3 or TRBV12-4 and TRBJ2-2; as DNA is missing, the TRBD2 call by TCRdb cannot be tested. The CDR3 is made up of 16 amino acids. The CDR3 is CASSLDKPESSGELFF.

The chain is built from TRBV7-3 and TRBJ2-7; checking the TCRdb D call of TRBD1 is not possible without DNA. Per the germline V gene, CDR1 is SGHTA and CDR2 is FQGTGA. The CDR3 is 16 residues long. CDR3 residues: CASSFDGTGGRYEQYF.

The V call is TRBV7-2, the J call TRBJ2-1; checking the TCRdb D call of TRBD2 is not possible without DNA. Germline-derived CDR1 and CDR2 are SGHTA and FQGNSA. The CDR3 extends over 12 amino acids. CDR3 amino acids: CASSFSGGLKKF.

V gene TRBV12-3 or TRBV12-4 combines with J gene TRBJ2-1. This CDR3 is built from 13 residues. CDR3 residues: CASSLRIYNEQFF.

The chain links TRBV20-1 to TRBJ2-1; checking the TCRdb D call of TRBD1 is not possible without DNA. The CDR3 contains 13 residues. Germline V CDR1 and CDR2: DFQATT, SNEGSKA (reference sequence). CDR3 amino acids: CSAREGAGYEQFF.

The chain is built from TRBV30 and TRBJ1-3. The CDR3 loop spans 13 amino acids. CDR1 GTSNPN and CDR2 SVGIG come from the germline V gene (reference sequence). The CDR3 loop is CAWSTGYGNTIYF.

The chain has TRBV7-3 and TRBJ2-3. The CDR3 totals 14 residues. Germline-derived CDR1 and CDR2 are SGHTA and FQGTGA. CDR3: CASSLSAVTDTQYF. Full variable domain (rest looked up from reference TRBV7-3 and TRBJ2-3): GAGVSQTPSNKVTEKGKYVELRCDPISGHTALYWYRQSLGQGPEFLIYFQGTGAADDSGLPNDRFFAVRPEGSVSTLKIQRTERGDSAVYLCASSLSAVTDTQYFGPGTRLTVL.

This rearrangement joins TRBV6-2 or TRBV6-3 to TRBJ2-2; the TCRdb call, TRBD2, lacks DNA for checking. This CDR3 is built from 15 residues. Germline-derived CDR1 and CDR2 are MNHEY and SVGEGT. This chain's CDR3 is CASIEGGRFTGELFF.

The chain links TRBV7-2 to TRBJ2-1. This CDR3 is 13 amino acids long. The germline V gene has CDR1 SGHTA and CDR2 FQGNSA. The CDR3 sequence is CASSFVSLNEQFF.

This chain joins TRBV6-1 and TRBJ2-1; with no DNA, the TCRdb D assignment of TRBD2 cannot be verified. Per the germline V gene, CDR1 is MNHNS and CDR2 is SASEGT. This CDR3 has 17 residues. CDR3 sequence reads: CASSEGAGLAGYNEQFF.

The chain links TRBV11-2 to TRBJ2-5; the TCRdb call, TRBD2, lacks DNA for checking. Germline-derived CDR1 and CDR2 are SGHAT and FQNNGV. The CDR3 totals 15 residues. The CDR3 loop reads CASSSGTSGEETQYF.

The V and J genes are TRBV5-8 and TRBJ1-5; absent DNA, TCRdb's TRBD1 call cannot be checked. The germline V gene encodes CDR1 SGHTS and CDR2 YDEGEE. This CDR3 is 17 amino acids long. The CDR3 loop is CASSAGQLGYSNQPQHF.

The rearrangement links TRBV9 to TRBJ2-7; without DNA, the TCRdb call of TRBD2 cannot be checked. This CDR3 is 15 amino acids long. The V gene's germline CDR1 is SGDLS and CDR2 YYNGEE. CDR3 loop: CASSVQTGLAAEQYF.

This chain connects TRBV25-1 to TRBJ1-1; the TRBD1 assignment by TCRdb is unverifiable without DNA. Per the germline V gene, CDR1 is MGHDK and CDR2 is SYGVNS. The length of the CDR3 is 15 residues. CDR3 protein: CASSVIDRTNTEAFF.

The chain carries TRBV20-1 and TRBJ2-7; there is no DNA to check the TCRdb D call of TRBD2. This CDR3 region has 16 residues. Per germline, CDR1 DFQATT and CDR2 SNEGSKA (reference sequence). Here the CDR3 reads CSARLLRTSSGDEQYF.

The CDR3 loop is CASSQPSSTNQETQYF. The V and J genes are TRBV5-1 and TRBJ2-5; TCRdb picks TRBD2, but there is no DNA to check that call. CDR3 length: 16 residues. CDR1 SGHRS and CDR2 YFSETQ come from the germline V gene.

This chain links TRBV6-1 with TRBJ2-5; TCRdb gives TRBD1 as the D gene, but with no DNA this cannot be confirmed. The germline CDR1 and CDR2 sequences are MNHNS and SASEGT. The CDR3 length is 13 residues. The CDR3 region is CASSGQLQETQYF.

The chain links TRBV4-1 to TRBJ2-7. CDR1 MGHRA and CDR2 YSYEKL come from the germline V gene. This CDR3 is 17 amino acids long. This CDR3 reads CASSQKFETSYSYEQYF.